One T cell receptor beta chain is described in this entry. Its antigen remains unknown. The CDR3 consists of 17 residues. Germline CDR1 and CDR2: SNHLY and FYNNEI. The ends were cut back, 8 bases at V and 4 bases at J, with 21 bases in the middle. This specimen comes from a study of shared clonotypes between healthy human individuals. Study-level results: Clonotypes shared by all four sorted-subset donors had higher generation probabilities than non-shared clonotypes. Genetic and exposure-history diversity was limited by the small donor number.

Splitting of CD4+ cells produced CD45RA+ naive and CD45RA-negative memory subsets. Researchers ran the assay at a deep level. Repertoires were generated with immunoSEQ multiplex PCR, while TCRdb's copy carries only in-frame clones and drops some. The sample lists hundreds of thousands of clones; about three quarters were seen once. The clonotype comes from a woman under 40 in good health. This chain links TRBV2 with TRBJ2-6; D tentatively reads TRBD1 or TRBD2 (5 bases each). Sequenced sample: memory CD4+ T cells sorted from blood. As to subset: CD45RA-negative fraction. In DNA, the CDR3 is TGTGCCAGCCGTAAGGGGTACGGAGGTTCCGGGGCCAACGTCCTGACTTTC. It encodes CASRKGYGGSGANVLTF.